The clone carrying this T cell receptor beta chain was seen a single time. The sample belongs to a study of T cell changes during pregnancy in multiple sclerosis. This table comes from immunoSEQ multiplex PCR, and its TCRdb copy is limited to in-frame clones, with some not included. Among approximately 50,000 clones listed, about 89% were seen once. V lost 0 bases and J 10 bases, leaving 10 bases between the germline ends. This CDR3 is built from 13 residues. Per germline, CDR1 SGDLS and CDR2 YYNGEE. The chain carries TRBV9 and TRBJ2-2; TRBD2 is a possible D gene (5 bases). The source of this sequence is a female donor with multiple sclerosis, enrolled in a pregnancy study. Source: CD8+ T cells from peripheral blood mononuclear cells, taken after pregnancy. The CDR3 bases are TGTGCCAGCAGCGTAGGGGCTAGCTTGGAGCTGTTTTTT. The encoded protein is CASSVGASLELFF.